This paragraph reports one TCR beta chain. What it recognizes is unknown. Multiplex PCR with BIOMED2 TRB-A/B primer pools amplified TRB rearrangements. Each CDR3 protein gets one entry after TCRdb re-called the multiplex PCR reads with MiXCR. This sample has roughly 7,800 distinct CDR3 sequences, with roughly 25% found just once. These data come from a study of T and B cells in COVID-19 patients. Looking at the study overall: About 90% of the 20 active-infection patients had comorbidities associated with unfavorable COVID-19 outcome. Study-level results: CD4+, regulatory T cell, CD8+ and sorted SARS-CoV-2-responsive or tetramer+ T cells were not yet sequenced. Symptomatic-phase blood samples from mildly ill patients and early samples from severe cases were scarce.

From blood, about 240-500 ng of genomic DNA served as TRB template. V gave up 4 bases and J gave up 5 bases, with 16 bases separating them. Germline V gene data show CDR1 as SGHNT and CDR2 as YYREEE (reference sequence). This CDR3 is built from 15 residues. This clonotype was sampled from a human donor with active COVID-19. The V call is TRBV5-4, the J call TRBJ2-1; no clear D gene. The sequenced sample consisted of blood. The CDR3 here is CASSRRRQVDNEQFF. DNA of the CDR3: TGTGCCAGCAGCCGCCGTAGGCAGGTCGACAATGAGCAGTTCTTC. The variable domain in full, completed from reference TRBV5-4 and TRBJ2-1, reads ETGVTQSPTHLIKTRGQQVTLRCSSQSGHNTVSWYQQALGQGPQFIFQYYREEENGRGNFPPRFSGLQFPNYSSELNVNALELDDSALYLCASSRRRQVDNEQFFGPGTRLTVL.